Listed here are 26 T cell receptor beta chains from one sample, sequenced in a study of T cells in Graves' hyperthyroidism and ophthalmopathy. Template material for amplifying TCR beta CDR3 regions consisted of RNA transcripts. TCR CDR3 regions were first amplified by RT-PCR with HTBI primers. TCRdb processed the multiplex PCR reads anew with MiXCR; each CDR3 protein has one entry. The sample carries 300,000 to 350,000 distinct CDR3 sequences, roughly a fifth recorded once. Sequences were obtained from blood. These TCRs come from a woman between 45 and 65 years old with Graves' hyperthyroidism.

This clonotype has only a few counts. J is TRBJ2-7 and V is TRBV27; 9 bases align to TRBD1. J gave up 7 bases and V 5 bases, and 3 bases lay outside the gene matches. There are 12 residues in the CDR3. Germline V CDR1 and CDR2: MNHEY, SMNVEV (reference sequence). The CDR3 nucleotides are TGTGCCAGCAGTCCAGGGACAGGGGAGCAGTACTTC. Translated, it gives CASSPGTGEQYF.

V usage is TRBV7-8 and J usage is TRBJ2-2; D unclear. The CDR3 is 15 amino acids. Germline CDR1 and CDR2: SGHVS and FQNEAQ. V was shortened by 2 bases and J by 3 bases, with 10 bases between the two germline ends. CDR3: CASSLRTRYTGELFF. In DNA form, the CDR3 reads TGTGCCAGCAGCTTAAGGACCAGATACACCGGGGAGCTGTTTTTT.

Turning to this clonotype: A much more abundant neighbour one base away suggests this may be a read error. This chain uses TRBV28 with TRBJ2-4; TRBD2 might be the D (6 bases). The CDR3 runs to 15 residues. The V gene lost 2 bases and the J gene lost 5 bases, with 13 bases spanning the gap. Germline CDR1 MDHEN, CDR2 SYDVKM. The chain's CDR3 is CASSLAGPMQNIQYF. In DNA form, the CDR3 reads TGTGCCAGCAGTTTAGCGGGGCCCATGCAAAACATTCAGTACTTC.

The J gene is TRBJ1-5, the V gene TRBV19; 10 bases agree with TRBD1. The CDR3 sequence is 15 residues long. Germline CDR1 is LNHDA and CDR2 is SQIVND (reference sequence). The V gene end was trimmed by 6 bases and the J gene end by 2 bases; junction bases not matched to a gene: 4. This CDR3 reads CASSKDRGGNQPQHF. The CDR3 bases are TGTGCCAGTAGCAAGGACAGGGGGGGCAATCAGCCCCAGCATTTT.

V gene TRBV7-3 combines with J gene TRBJ1-1; D gene uncertain. Per the germline V gene, CDR1 is SGHTA and CDR2 is FQGTGA. The CDR3 is 13 amino acids. Trimming took off 5 bases at V and 3 bases at J, with 10 bases between the two ends. The CDR3 coding sequence is TGTGCCAGCAGCCTTCGGATGCACACTGAAGCTTTCTTT. Its protein is CASSLRMHTEAFF.

The V gene is TRBV29-1, the J gene TRBJ1-2; no clear D. Germline loops: CDR1 SQVTM, CDR2 ANQGSEA. V was cut by 1 base and J by 8 bases, with 8 bases left in between. CDR3 length: 11 amino acids. The CDR3 coding sequence is TGCAGCGTTGAAGGGAAGGACGGCTACACCTTC. It is translated as CSVEGKDGYTF.

This clonotype was seen more than once but under ten times. The chain couples TRBV2 to TRBJ2-2; D is perhaps TRBD1 or TRBD2 (6 bases each). V lost 6 bases and J lost 2, with 16 bases in between. The CDR3 covers 16 residues. Germline assignment: CDR1 SNHLY and CDR2 FYNNEI. CDR3 nucleotides: TGTGCCAGCAGCCGGGGGCAGTGGGAAAACACCGGGGAGCTGTTTTTT. It yields the protein CASSRGQWENTGELFF. The variable domain in full, completed from reference TRBV2 and TRBJ2-2, reads EPEVTQTPSHQVTQMGQEVILRCVPISNHLYFYWYRQILGQKVEFLVSFYNNEISEKSEIFDDQFSVERPDGSNFTLKIRSTKLEDSAMYFCASSRGQWENTGELFFGEGSRLTVL.

This clonotype was counted many times. The chain is built from TRBV7-9 and TRBJ2-7, with TRBD1 matching over 12 bases. V was clipped by 4 bases and J by 7 bases; unmatched bases: 5. Per germline, CDR1 SEHNR and CDR2 FQNEAQ (reference sequence). The CDR3 consists of 14 residues. Written as DNA, the CDR3 is TGTGCCAGCAGCTCCGGGACAGGGGGCTGGGAGCAGTACTTC. Its translation: CASSSGTGGWEQYF.

This clonotype was observed many times. The chain couples TRBV20-1 to TRBJ2-7; D is possibly TRBD1 (6 bases). V was clipped by 4 bases and J by 4 bases, with 14 bases between them. The CDR3 is made up of 13 amino acids. Per the germline V gene, CDR1 is DFQATT and CDR2 is SNEGSKA (reference sequence). The CDR3 DNA sequence: TGCAGTGCTACTCATCCGGACAGTTACGAGCAGTACTTC. It encodes CSATHPDSYEQYF.

This clonotype was seen ten or more times. The chain couples TRBV18 to TRBJ2-7; 7 nucleotides agree with TRBD1. The germline gives CDR1 KGHSH, CDR2 LQKENI. The CDR3 length is 16 residues. V lost 8 bases and J lost 2; bases outside the gene matches: 15. The CDR3 loop is CASARGTAIDPYEQYF. DNA for the CDR3: TGTGCCAGCGCACGAGGGACAGCGATCGACCCCTACGAGCAGTACTTC.

This clonotype was observed at least ten times. The chain links TRBV5-1 to TRBJ1-1; the D is unclear. CDR1 and CDR2 (germline): SGHRS, YFSETQ. This CDR3 has 15 residues. Trimming removed 0 bases at V and 0 bases at J, with 9 bases between. The CDR3 reads CASSLGPAMNTEAFF. Written as DNA, the CDR3 is TGCGCCAGCAGCTTGGGTCCAGCTATGAACACTGAAGCTTTCTTT. Full variable domain (rest looked up from reference TRBV5-1 and TRBJ1-1): KAGVTQTPRYLIKTRGQQVTLSCSPISGHRSVSWYQQTPGQGLQFLFEYFSETQRNKGNFPGRFSGRQFSNSRSEMNVSTLELGDSALYLCASSLGPAMNTEAFFGQGTRLTVV.

This clonotype was picked up many times. This sequence joins TRBV18 and TRBJ2-5, with D hard to call. CDR3 length equals 12 residues. CDR1 and CDR2 (germline): KGHSH, LQKENI. Trimming cost V 6 bases and J 7 bases, with 12 bases left between them. This CDR3 reads CASSPDSSTQYF. CDR3 nucleotides: TGTGCCAGCTCCCCCGACTCGTCGACCCAGTACTTC.

In this sample, this clonotype turned up many times. The J gene is TRBJ2-7, the V gene TRBV20-1, with unresolved D. V gave up 1 base and J gave up 2 bases, with 18 bases separating them. The CDR3 sequence is 16 residues long. Germline V CDR1 and CDR2: DFQATT, SNEGSKA (reference sequence). The chain's CDR3 is CSARGGIGGNTYEQYF. CDR3 bases: TGCAGTGCTAGAGGTGGAATTGGCGGTAACACCTACGAGCAGTACTTC.

This clonotype was observed a handful of times. V usage is TRBV6-1 and J usage is TRBJ2-5, with D possibly being TRBD1 (6 bases). Germline-derived CDR1 and CDR2 are MNHNS and SASEGT. Deletions cut 4 bases from V and 1 base from J, with 13 bases between. This CDR3 region has 15 residues. CDR3 protein: CASSAQGPTQETQYF. The CDR3 coding sequence is TGTGCCAGCAGTGCACAGGGCCCTACCCAAGAGACCCAGTACTTC.

In nucleotides, the CDR3 is TGCGCCAGTAGTCCTCCGGGACAGGGGAACAATGAGCAGTTCTTC. It codes for CASSPPGQGNNEQFF. This sequence joins TRBV5-1 and TRBJ2-1, with 10 bases fitting TRBD1. V was clipped by 8 bases and J by 5 bases; unmatched bases: 10. The CDR3 contains 15 residues. Germline V gives CDR1 SGHRS, CDR2 YFSETQ.

In the case of this clonotype: One base away lies a much larger clone, so this may be a sequencing read error. V and J are TRBV2 and TRBJ1-2; 11 nucleotides align to TRBD1. This CDR3 region has 13 residues. Looked up from germline, CDR1 is SNHLY and CDR2 is FYNNEI. The V segment lost 5 bases and the J segment 7 bases; nucleotides outside the gene matches: 3. The CDR3: CASSRTGGVGYTF. The CDR3 DNA reads as TGTGCCAGCAGTCGGACAGGGGGCGTTGGCTACACCTTC. Filled out from reference TRBV2 and TRBJ1-2, the complete variable domain reads EPEVTQTPSHQVTQMGQEVILRCVPISNHLYFYWYRQILGQKVEFLVSFYNNEISEKSEIFDDQFSVERPDGSNFTLKIRSTKLEDSAMYFCASSRTGGVGYTFGSGTRLTVV.

This clonotype was observed at least ten times. The chain carries TRBV28 and TRBJ2-5, with a tentative D call TRBD1 (6 bases). The germline CDR1 and CDR2 sequences are MDHEN and SYDVKM. Trimming removed 6 bases at V and 4 bases at J, with 18 bases between. The CDR3 extends over 15 amino acids. The CDR3 sequence: CASREDSPHRETQYF. The CDR3 nucleotides read TGTGCCAGCAGGGAGGACAGTCCTCACAGAGAGACCCAGTACTTC.

The chain joins TRBV9 to TRBJ1-6; D might be TRBD1 (5 bases). The CDR3 extends over 15 amino acids. In germline, CDR1 is SGDLS, CDR2 YYNGEE. V was pared by 0 bases and J by 6 bases, with 10 bases between. CDR3 sequence (DNA): TGTGCCAGCAGCGTAGCCGAGGGGCCTAATTCACCCCTCCACTTT. It specifies CASSVAEGPNSPLHF.

The chain is built from TRBV11-2 and TRBJ2-5; 11 bases map to TRBD1. The V and J ends lost 5 bases and 4 bases, in that order; junction bases with no gene match: 6. Per the germline V gene, CDR1 is SGHAT and CDR2 is FQNNGV. The CDR3 has 15 residues. CDR3 in amino acids: CASSVGQGVGETQYF. The DNA for the CDR3 is TGTGCCAGCAGCGTGGGACAGGGGGTCGGAGAGACCCAGTACTTC.

Ten or more counts support this clonotype. The rearrangement joins TRBV2 to TRBJ2-6; D is unclear. The length of the CDR3 is 14 residues. Per the germline V gene, CDR1 is SNHLY and CDR2 is FYNNEI. V lost 3 bases and J lost 0, with 3 bases in between. The CDR3 bases are TGTGCCAGCAGTGACTTCTCTGGGGCCAACGTCCTGACTTTC. This codes for CASSDFSGANVLTF.

This clonotype was seen repeatedly, ten times or more. The gene calls are TRBV11-1 and TRBJ1-5; D call uncertain. The CDR3 contains 13 residues. Trimming shortened V by 5 bases and J by 7 bases, and 12 bases separated the two germline ends. The germline V gene encodes CDR1 SGHAT and CDR2 FQDESV (reference sequence). CDR3 amino acids: CASSRSRYQPQHF. As DNA, the CDR3 is TGTGCCAGCAGCCGCTCCCGGTACCAGCCCCAGCATTTT.

The V call is TRBV20-1, the J call TRBJ1-2; 9 positions match TRBD1. Trimming at V came to 5 bases and at J to 5 bases, leaving 6 bases not matched to a gene. Germline-derived CDR1 and CDR2 are DFQATT and SNEGSKA (reference sequence). The CDR3 sequence is 13 residues long. CDR3 DNA sequence: TGCAGTGCTGGACCGGGACAGGGATATGGCTACACCTTC. Translation gives CSAGPGQGYGYTF.

This clonotype was observed at least ten times. This chain uses TRBV12-3 or TRBV12-4 with TRBJ1-2; unclear D gene. This CDR3 has 10 residues. V lost 1 base and J 7 bases, leaving 1 base between the germline ends. CDR3 residues: CASSLVGYTF. The CDR3 nucleotides are TGTGCCAGCAGTTTAGTTGGCTACACCTTC.

This clonotype showed up many times. The chain joins TRBV28 to TRBJ1-5; D is ambiguous. Trimming pared 2 bases from V and 0 bases from J, leaving 8 bases between. CDR1 and CDR2 from the germline V gene are MDHEN and SYDVKM. There are 15 residues in the CDR3. CDR3 in amino acids: CASSLGLSSNQPQHF. For the CDR3, the DNA is TGTGCCAGCAGTTTAGGGTTGAGTAGCAATCAGCCCCAGCATTTT. Variable domain in full (rest from reference TRBV28 and TRBJ1-5): DVKVTQSSRYLVKRTGEKVFLECVQDMDHENMFWYRQDPGLGLRLIYFSYDVKMKEKGDIPEGYSVSREKKERFSLILESASTNQTSMYLCASSLGLSSNQPQHFGDGTRLSIL.

This clonotype showed up just a few times. The chain couples TRBV5-1 to TRBJ2-3, with TRBD1 matching over 9 bases. The J segment lost 2 bases and the V segment lost 4 bases, leaving 5 bases of the junction unmatched. The CDR3 covers 15 residues. CDR1 is SGHRS, CDR2 YFSETQ, per germline. CDR3 nucleotide sequence: TGCGCCAGCAGCATCAGGACAGGGGCCACAGATACGCAGTATTTT. This codes for CASSIRTGATDTQYF.

The table lists this clonotype with many counts. The CDR3 spells CASSERGHGNQPQHF. The CDR3 DNA is TGTGCCAGCAGTGAGAGGGGGCACGGCAATCAGCCCCAGCATTTT. The chain uses TRBV6-1 and TRBJ1-5; 7 bases map to TRBD1. This CDR3 comprises 15 residues. Per the germline V gene, CDR1 is MNHNS and CDR2 is SASEGT. J was trimmed by 2 bases and V by 3 bases; bases with no gene match: 4.